This entry lists 20 T cell receptor beta chains sequenced from one sample in a study of human T cells and chemical hapten exposure. TCRdb independently ran MiXCR on the RACE reads; one entry per CDR3 protein. The sample consists of roughly 82,000 distinct CDR3 sequences, 12% of them appearing once. As to time point: patch test 1, 2 weeks after DPC sensitization. Specified treatment: therapeutic diphenylcyclopropenone sensitization with weekly scalp DPC. The specimen was whole blood, collected in connection with sensitization to the hapten diphenylcyclopropenone (DPC). These receptor sequences come from a woman in her sixties with alopecia areata. Some clones in this sample may be carry-over from other donors' samples.

This sequence joins TRBV3-1 and TRBJ1-5; perhaps TRBD1 as D (5 bases). Germline values: CDR1 LGHDT, CDR2 YNNKEL (reference sequence). This CDR3 contains 15 residues. V lost 0 bases, J lost 5 bases, and 11 bases lay in between. CDR3 sequence: CASSQDSGAHQPQHF. The CDR3 DNA follows: TGTGCCAGCAGCCAAGATAGCGGGGCCCATCAGCCCCAGCATTTT.

This clonotype was counted between two and nine times. The chain is built from TRBV20-1 and TRBJ1-2, with D tentatively TRBD1 (5 bases). Germline V gene sequence: CDR1 DFQATT, CDR2 SNEGSKA (reference sequence). CDR3 length: 14 residues. V was shortened by 0 bases and J by 1 base, with 9 bases between the two germline ends. CDR3 in DNA: TGCAGTGCTAGAGATACGACAGTTAACTATGGCTACACCTTC. Protein product: CSARDTTVNYGYTF.

This clonotype was detected only a few times. V is TRBV29-1 and J is TRBJ1-1, with a tentative D call TRBD1 (6 bases). Germline V CDR1 and CDR2: SQVTM, ANQGSEA. V lost 6 bases and J 5 bases, leaving 16 bases between the germline ends. The CDR3 has 13 residues. The chain's CDR3 is CSVGAGLRTEAFF. The CDR3 DNA reads TGCAGCGTGGGGGCCGGGCTGAGGACTGAAGCTTTCTTT. Full variable domain (rest looked up from reference TRBV29-1 and TRBJ1-1): SAVISQKPSRDICQRGTSLTIQCQVDSQVTMMFWYRQQPGQSLTLIATANQGSEATYESGFVIDKFPISRPNLTFSTLTVSNMSPEDSSIYLCSVGAGLRTEAFFGQGTRLTVV.

This clonotype was picked up many times. The chain employs TRBV7-3 and TRBJ2-1; unclear D gene. V was shortened by 5 bases and J by 0 bases, with 8 bases between the two germline ends. CDR1 is SGHTA, CDR2 FQGTGA, per germline. CDR3 length equals 14 residues. The CDR3 DNA reads as TGTGCCAGCAGCCCTCGCCCCTCCTACAATGAGCAGTTCTTC. It yields the protein CASSPRPSYNEQFF.

This clonotype showed up many times. The chain has TRBV2 and TRBJ1-1; TRBD1 is a possible D gene (5 bases). The CDR3 runs to 15 residues. Between the trimmed V and J ends, which lost 1 base and 4 bases, there was a span of 13 bases. Germline V lookup: CDR1 SNHLY, CDR2 FYNNEI. Written as DNA, the CDR3 is TGTGCCAGCAGTGAAGTATGGGAAGGGGCCACTGAAGCTTTCTTT. Protein sequence: CASSEVWEGATEAFF.

This clonotype was detected a few times. The CDR3 DNA reads TGTGCCAGCAGCCTACAGCAGGAGTATGGCTACACCTTC. This gives the protein CASSLQQEYGYTF. This rearrangement joins TRBV14 to TRBJ1-2; D unclear. V was trimmed by 4 bases and J by 5 bases, leaving 11 bases between them. The length of the CDR3 is 13 residues. The V gene's germline CDR1 is SGHDN and CDR2 FVKESK.

The genes are TRBV27 and TRBJ1-1; perhaps TRBD1 as D (6 bases). V lost 6 bases and J 6 bases, leaving 17 bases between the germline ends. The CDR3 length is 14 residues. Germline CDR1 reads MNHEY; CDR2 reads SMNVEV (reference sequence). The CDR3 region is CASSEVWGAAEAFF. In DNA form, the CDR3 reads TGTGCCAGCAGCGAAGTTTGGGGGGCAGCTGAAGCTTTCTTT.

This clonotype was counted many times. The rearrangement joins TRBV29-1 to TRBJ2-2; D call uncertain. Trimming shortened V by 4 bases and J by 7 bases, and 10 bases separated the two germline ends. The length of the CDR3 is 12 residues. Germline loops: CDR1 SQVTM, CDR2 ANQGSEA. The CDR3 is CSVAISDGELFF. The CDR3, as DNA: TGCAGCGTTGCAATCTCAGACGGGGAGCTGTTTTTT.

Many counts were recorded for this clonotype. This chain connects TRBV9 to TRBJ2-1, with 10 bases lining up with TRBD2. Germline trimming cut 3 bases from V and 1 base from J; bases unmatched to any gene: 4. The CDR3 has 16 residues. Germline loops: CDR1 SGDLS, CDR2 YYNGEE. The CDR3 region is CASSASGGASYNEQFF. CDR3 coding DNA: TGTGCCAGCAGCGCGAGCGGGGGGGCATCCTACAATGAGCAGTTCTTC.

There are many counts of this clonotype. The genes are TRBV29-1 and TRBJ2-5; D remains unclear. The CDR3 contains 13 residues. V was trimmed by 4 bases and J by 7 bases, leaving 16 bases between them. Germline CDR1 and CDR2: SQVTM and ANQGSEA. CDR3 region: CSVGELGRGTQYF. The CDR3 nucleotides are TGCAGCGTTGGTGAGCTGGGTCGCGGGACCCAGTACTTC.

This clonotype appeared many times. This sequence joins TRBV5-1 and TRBJ1-1, with D tentatively TRBD1 (5 bases). Germline V gene data show CDR1 as SGHRS and CDR2 as YFSETQ. The germline V and J ends were trimmed by 3 bases and 0 bases, with 9 bases remaining between them. The CDR3 extends over 14 amino acids. The CDR3 region has the DNA TGCGCCAGCAGCTGGGACTTAATGAACACTGAAGCTTTCTTT. The encoded protein is CASSWDLMNTEAFF.

This clonotype was recorded many times. J is TRBJ2-7 and V is TRBV5-6, with D maybe TRBD1 (5 bases). Trimming shortened V by 5 bases and J by 1 base, and 13 bases separated the two germline ends. The germline CDR1 and CDR2 sequences are SGHDT and YYEEEE. The CDR3 runs 14 residues. The CDR3 DNA is TGTGCCAGCAGTTTACGACGGACATCCTACGAGCAGTACTTC. Its protein product is CASSLRRTSYEQYF.

The V call is TRBV28, the J call TRBJ2-7; the match to TRBD1 covers 7 bases. The CDR3 spans 13 residues. The ends lost 4 bases at V and 5 bases at J; junction bases unmatched: 5. Germline V gives CDR1 MDHEN, CDR2 SYDVKM. CDR3 loop: CASSSGQRHEQYF. The CDR3 coding sequence is TGTGCCAGCAGTTCGGGACAGCGCCACGAGCAGTACTTC.

This clonotype has only a few counts. The J gene is TRBJ2-5, the V gene TRBV29-1; D is possibly TRBD2 (6 bases). This CDR3 spans 12 amino acids. V was shortened by 7 bases and J by 2 bases, with 11 bases between the two germline ends. Germline V gives CDR1 SQVTM, CDR2 ANQGSEA. The CDR3, as DNA: TGCAGCGCGGTACGGGGGCAAGAGACCCAGTACTTC. Amino acids: CSAVRGQETQYF.

This clonotype has just a few counts. The V call is TRBV11-2, the J call TRBJ1-1; no clear D. V shed 5 bases and J shed 5 bases, with 15 bases lying between them. From germline, CDR1 is SGHAT and CDR2 FQNNGV. The CDR3 length is 14 residues. CDR3 residues: CASSGGMRRTEAFF. The CDR3 DNA reads TGTGCCAGCAGCGGAGGTATGCGGCGGACTGAAGCTTTCTTT.

The V gene is TRBV9, the J gene TRBJ2-1, with D unclear. CDR3 length: 14 amino acids. V lost 3 bases to trimming and J lost 0 bases, with 7 bases between them. Germline CDR1 is SGDLS and CDR2 is YYNGEE. As DNA, the CDR3 is TGTGCCAGCAGCGCCTCAGGCTCCTACAATGAGCAGTTCTTC. This translates into CASSASGSYNEQFF.

The J gene is TRBJ1-1, the V gene TRBV29-1; D is perhaps TRBD1 (6 bases). The V end was cut by 7 bases, the J end by 14 bases, with 29 bases between. Germline values: CDR1 SQVTM, CDR2 ANQGSEA. This CDR3 is 14 amino acids long. This CDR3 is CSAPGGNGARGGFF. The CDR3 DNA reads as TGCAGCGCCCCCGGAGGGAACGGGGCGAGAGGGGGGTTCTTT.

This sequence joins TRBV2 and TRBJ1-2; no firm D call. The CDR3 length is 12 residues. Trimming took off 3 bases at V and 3 bases at J, with 5 bases between the two ends. CDR1 and CDR2 (germline): SNHLY, FYNNEI. The CDR3, as DNA: TGTGCCAGCAGTGACGGCTACTATGGCTACACCTTC. This encodes CASSDGYYGYTF.

This clonotype appeared many times. The chain has TRBV29-1 and TRBJ1-1; no firm D call. Germline values: CDR1 SQVTM, CDR2 ANQGSEA. The V gene lost 7 bases and the J gene lost 10 bases, with 19 bases spanning the gap. The CDR3 extends over 12 amino acids. CDR3 nucleotide sequence: TGCAGCGGACGGGCCTCGGACGACCGAGCTTTCTTT. It codes for CSGRASDDRAFF.

This clonotype has a count of ten or more. This chain uses TRBV9 with TRBJ1-3; D is uncertain. V lost 3 bases, J lost 3 bases, and 4 bases lay in between. The CDR3 spans 12 residues. Germline CDR1 and CDR2: SGDLS and YYNGEE. CDR3 in amino acids: CASSGNGNTIYF. In DNA form, the CDR3 reads TGTGCCAGCAGCGGCAATGGAAACACCATATATTTT.